These T cell receptor beta chains were read from a single sample in a study of blood T cell repertoires in COVID-19. Assay used: immunoSEQ multiplex PCR; TCRdb lists only in-frame clones, some missing. The repertoire has 90,000 to 120,000 clones, about four fifths of them found once; the top ten carry roughly 4.3%. The sample taken for sequencing was peripheral blood. The origin of the receptors is a man in his 70s with acute or convalescent COVID-19. Each CDR3 is given with its conserved first and last residue. Fields, in order: V gene, J gene, clone size, D gene, CDR3 protein, CDR3 DNA. A D gene is named only where the DNA matches it firmly. Clone sizes are given selectively: once, few, many, or a class where the clone is expanded.

v_gene: TRBV19
j_gene: TRBJ1-1
abundance: NA
d_gene: TRBD1
CDR3aa: CASSDRGISEAFF
CDR3nt: TGTGCCAGTAGTGACAGGGGGATCTCTGAAGCTTTCTTT

v_gene: TRBV18
j_gene: TRBJ2-1
abundance: NA
d_gene: TRBD2
CDR3aa: CASSPGTSGGNEQFF
CDR3nt: TGTGCCAGCTCACCTGGGACTAGCGGGGGCAATGAGCAGTTCTTC

v_gene: TRBV2
j_gene: TRBJ2-2
abundance: NA
d_gene: NA
CDR3aa: CASGQTLTGELFF
CDR3nt: TGTGCCAGTGGACAAACCTTAACCGGGGAGCTGTTTTTT

v_gene: TRBV5-1
j_gene: TRBJ1-5
abundance: NA
d_gene: NA
CDR3aa: CASSLAGDSNQPQHF
CDR3nt: TGCGCCAGCAGCTTGGCCGGTGATAGCAATCAGCCCCAGCATTTT

v_gene: TRBV19
j_gene: TRBJ1-4
abundance: NA
d_gene: NA
CDR3aa: CASSPFVAADLIANEKLFF
CDR3nt: TGTGCCAGTAGTCCCTTCGTTGCGGCAGACCTTATAGCTAATGAAAAACTGTTTTTT

v_gene: TRBV7-3
j_gene: TRBJ1-1
abundance: NA
d_gene: NA
CDR3aa: CASSLTGQNTEAFF
CDR3nt: TGTGCCAGCAGCTTAACCGGACAGAACACTGAAGCTTTCTTT

v_gene: TRBV11-3
j_gene: TRBJ2-1
abundance: NA
d_gene: TRBD1
CDR3aa: CASSLVAGLTGANEQFF
CDR3nt: TGTGCCAGCAGCTTAGTAGCCGGGTTGACAGGGGCCAATGAGCAGTTCTTC

v_gene: TRBV7-9
j_gene: TRBJ1-2
abundance: NA
d_gene: NA
CDR3aa: CASSSGAGEGYTF
CDR3nt: TGTGCCAGCAGCTCCGGGGCAGGGGAAGGCTACACCTTC

v_gene: TRBV12-3/TRBV12-4
j_gene: TRBJ1-5
abundance: once
d_gene: NA
CDR3aa: CASSLARIQPQHF
CDR3nt: TGTGCCAGCAGTTTAGCGCGGATCCAGCCCCAGCATTTT

v_gene: TRBV9
j_gene: TRBJ2-1
abundance: NA
d_gene: NA
CDR3aa: CASSGLDRAHNEQFF
CDR3nt: TGTGCCAGCAGCGGACTAGACAGAGCACACAATGAGCAGTTCTTC

v_gene: TRBV11-2
j_gene: TRBJ2-5
abundance: NA
d_gene: TRBD1
CDR3aa: CAISSGTEETQYF
CDR3nt: TGTGCCATCTCTTCAGGGACAGAAGAGACCCAGTACTTC

v_gene: TRBV9
j_gene: TRBJ1-1
abundance: NA
d_gene: NA
CDR3aa: CASSVGGGLMNTEAFF
CDR3nt: TGTGCCAGCAGCGTAGGAGGGGGACTAATGAACACTGAAGCTTTCTTT

v_gene: TRBV5-6
j_gene: TRBJ2-3
abundance: once
d_gene: NA
CDR3aa: CASSLIYDSTDTQYF
CDR3nt: TGTGCCAGCAGCCTAATCTACGACTCCACAGATACGCAGTATTTT

v_gene: TRBV10-1
j_gene: TRBJ1-1
abundance: NA
d_gene: NA
CDR3aa: CASSGTRNREAFF
CDR3nt: TGCGCCAGCAGTGGGACAAGAAATAGGGAAGCTTTCTTT

v_gene: TRBV3-1/TRBV3-2
j_gene: TRBJ2-4
abundance: NA
d_gene: NA
CDR3aa: CASSRFDSHIQYF
CDR3nt: TGTGCCAGCAGCCGATTCGACAGCCACATTCAGTACTTC

v_gene: TRBV10-3
j_gene: TRBJ2-3
abundance: NA
d_gene: NA
CDR3aa: CAISPNSFTDTQYF
CDR3nt: TGTGCCATCAGTCCCAACTCGTTCACAGATACGCAGTATTTT

v_gene: TRBV19
j_gene: TRBJ1-6
abundance: NA
d_gene: TRBD1
CDR3aa: CASSSQGAGHSPLHF
CDR3nt: TGTGCCAGTAGTTCGCAGGGGGCTGGTCATTCACCCCTCCACTTT

v_gene: TRBV5-1
j_gene: TRBJ2-1
abundance: NA
d_gene: TRBD1
CDR3aa: CASSLNTGGSYNEQFF
CDR3nt: TGCGCCAGCAGCCTAAATACAGGGGGCTCCTACAATGAGCAGTTCTTC

v_gene: TRBV5-4
j_gene: TRBJ2-5
abundance: NA
d_gene: NA
CDR3aa: CASTTGGRGETQYF
CDR3nt: TGTGCCAGCACTACGGGGGGCCGGGGAGAGACCCAGTACTTC

v_gene: TRBV28
j_gene: TRBJ1-2
abundance: NA
d_gene: NA
CDR3aa: CASSLGQGHYGYTF
CDR3nt: TGTGCCAGCAGTTTGGGTCAGGGGCACTATGGCTACACCTTC

v_gene: TRBV12-3/TRBV12-4
j_gene: TRBJ1-2
abundance: NA
d_gene: NA
CDR3aa: CASSLAGRAGYTF
CDR3nt: TGTGCCAGCAGTTTAGCGGGCAGGGCCGGCTACACCTTC

v_gene: TRBV9
j_gene: TRBJ1-1
abundance: NA
d_gene: NA
CDR3aa: CASSVTPNTEAFF
CDR3nt: TGTGCCAGCAGCGTGACACCGAACACTGAAGCTTTCTTT

v_gene: TRBV7-9
j_gene: TRBJ1-1
abundance: NA
d_gene: NA
CDR3aa: CASSFGQPNPEAFF
CDR3nt: TGTGCCAGCAGCTTTGGGCAGCCGAACCCTGAAGCTTTCTTT

v_gene: TRBV3-1/TRBV3-2
j_gene: TRBJ1-3
abundance: NA
d_gene: NA
CDR3aa: CASSQDLENTIYF
CDR3nt: TGTGCCAGCAGCCAAGATCTTGAGAACACCATATATTTT

v_gene: TRBV10-2
j_gene: TRBJ1-4
abundance: NA
d_gene: TRBD1
CDR3aa: CASSDRGGNEKLFF
CDR3nt: TGCGCCAGCTCCGACAGGGGCGGAAATGAAAAACTGTTTTTT

v_gene: TRBV7-9
j_gene: TRBJ2-7
abundance: NA
d_gene: TRBD2
CDR3aa: CASSPGGAYEQYF
CDR3nt: TGTGCCAGCAGCCCCGGGGGGGCCTACGAGCAGTACTTC

v_gene: TRBV5-1
j_gene: TRBJ2-7
abundance: NA
d_gene: TRBD2
CDR3aa: CASRRESFYEQYF
CDR3nt: TGCGCCTCAAGGCGGGAGAGTTTCTACGAGCAGTACTTC

v_gene: TRBV4-3
j_gene: TRBJ2-1
abundance: NA
d_gene: NA
CDR3aa: CASSQVGRVGARANNEQFF
CDR3nt: TGCGCCAGCAGCCAAGTAGGGCGGGTGGGGGCCAGGGCCAACAATGAGCAGTTCTTC

v_gene: TRBV5-4
j_gene: TRBJ2-7
abundance: NA
d_gene: NA
CDR3aa: CASSLGDNYEQYF
CDR3nt: TGTGCCAGCAGCTTGGGGGACAACTACGAGCAGTACTTC

v_gene: TRBV3-1/TRBV3-2
j_gene: TRBJ2-2
abundance: few
d_gene: NA
CDR3aa: CASSLQIGGTGELFF
CDR3nt: TGTGCCAGCAGCTTACAAATAGGAGGCACCGGGGAGCTGTTTTTT

v_gene: TRBV27
j_gene: TRBJ1-2
abundance: NA
d_gene: TRBD1
CDR3aa: CASSPLVGGQGNYGYTF
CDR3nt: TGTGCCAGCAGTCCCCTCGTTGGGGGACAGGGTAACTATGGCTACACCTTC

v_gene: TRBV7-3
j_gene: TRBJ2-5
abundance: NA
d_gene: NA
CDR3aa: CASSLTGAQETQYF
CDR3nt: TGTGCCAGCAGCTTAACGGGGGCACAAGAGACCCAGTACTTC

v_gene: TRBV5-1
j_gene: TRBJ2-2
abundance: NA
d_gene: TRBD1
CDR3aa: CASSLAGTGNTGELFF
CDR3nt: TGCGCCAGCAGCTTGGCCGGGACAGGAAACACCGGGGAGCTGTTTTTT

v_gene: TRBV29-1
j_gene: TRBJ2-3
abundance: NA
d_gene: NA
CDR3aa: CSAKDSDADTQYF
CDR3nt: TGCAGCGCTAAGGACAGCGATGCTGATACGCAGTATTTT

v_gene: TRBV19
j_gene: TRBJ2-2
abundance: once
d_gene: NA
CDR3aa: CASKWGPTQIWNTGELFF
CDR3nt: TGTGCCAGTAAGTGGGGCCCTACCCAGATCTGGAACACCGGGGAGCTGTTTTTT

v_gene: TRBV19
j_gene: TRBJ1-5
abundance: NA
d_gene: TRBD1
CDR3aa: CATRDSSNNNQPQHF
CDR3nt: TGTGCCACTCGGGACAGTAGTAACAACAATCAGCCCCAGCATTTT

v_gene: TRBV27
j_gene: TRBJ1-2
abundance: NA
d_gene: NA
CDR3aa: CASSPTVGYGYTF
CDR3nt: TGTGCCAGCAGTCCGACAGTCGGATATGGCTACACCTTC

v_gene: TRBV19
j_gene: TRBJ2-1
abundance: NA
d_gene: TRBD1
CDR3aa: CATTGVMGNNEQFF
CDR3nt: TGTGCCACAACAGGGGTGATGGGGAACAATGAGCAGTTCTTC

v_gene: TRBV27
j_gene: TRBJ1-4
abundance: NA
d_gene: NA
CDR3aa: CASRGGEKLFF
CDR3nt: TGTGCCAGCAGGGGAGGTGAAAAACTGTTTTTT

v_gene: TRBV2
j_gene: TRBJ2-7
abundance: NA
d_gene: NA
CDR3aa: CASTLRGPYEQYF
CDR3nt: TGTGCCAGCACCTTGCGGGGACCCTACGAGCAGTACTTC

v_gene: TRBV9
j_gene: TRBJ2-2
abundance: NA
d_gene: NA
CDR3aa: CASSVSPANTGELFF
CDR3nt: TGTGCCAGCAGCGTATCCCCAGCGAACACCGGGGAGCTGTTTTTT

v_gene: TRBV5-5
j_gene: TRBJ2-3
abundance: few
d_gene: NA
CDR3aa: CASSLLATDTQYF
CDR3nt: TGTGCCAGCAGCTTACTAGCTACAGATACGCAGTATTTT

v_gene: TRBV6-5
j_gene: TRBJ2-3
abundance: NA
d_gene: NA
CDR3aa: CASSPRQGGTQYF
CDR3nt: TGTGCCAGCAGCCCAAGACAGGGAGGTACGCAGTATTTT

v_gene: TRBV4-1
j_gene: TRBJ2-7
abundance: NA
d_gene: TRBD1
CDR3aa: CASSQGYGDRGEQYF
CDR3nt: TGCGCCAGCAGCCAGGGGTATGGAGACAGGGGCGAGCAGTACTTC

v_gene: TRBV19
j_gene: TRBJ1-1
abundance: NA
d_gene: TRBD1
CDR3aa: CATKGQENTEAFF
CDR3nt: TGTGCCACTAAGGGACAGGAGAACACTGAAGCTTTCTTT

v_gene: TRBV7-2
j_gene: TRBJ2-7
abundance: once
d_gene: TRBD1
CDR3aa: CASSFRQGAYEQYF
CDR3nt: TGTGCCAGCAGCTTCCGACAGGGGGCCTACGAGCAGTACTTC

v_gene: TRBV18
j_gene: TRBJ1-1
abundance: NA
d_gene: TRBD1
CDR3aa: CASSRDRGTNTEAFF
CDR3nt: TGTGCCAGCTCTCGGGACAGGGGAACCAACACTGAAGCTTTCTTT

v_gene: TRBV19
j_gene: TRBJ2-3
abundance: NA
d_gene: TRBD2
CDR3aa: CASSSGLAGRGDTQYF
CDR3nt: TGTGCCAGTAGTTCGGGACTAGCGGGGCGCGGGGATACGCAGTATTTT

v_gene: TRBV9
j_gene: TRBJ1-2
abundance: NA
d_gene: TRBD1
CDR3aa: CASSPMDRVGYGYTF
CDR3nt: TGTGCCAGCAGCCCCATGGACAGGGTTGGCTATGGCTACACCTTC

v_gene: TRBV27
j_gene: TRBJ1-6
abundance: NA
d_gene: TRBD1
CDR3aa: CASSFGQGTGNSPLHF
CDR3nt: TGTGCCAGCAGCTTCGGACAGGGGACTGGTAATTCACCCCTCCACTTT

v_gene: TRBV9
j_gene: TRBJ1-1
abundance: NA
d_gene: NA
CDR3aa: CASSVDSMNTEAFF
CDR3nt: TGTGCCAGCAGCGTAGACAGCATGAACACTGAAGCTTTCTTT

v_gene: TRBV11-2
j_gene: TRBJ2-3
abundance: NA
d_gene: NA
CDR3aa: CASSLDGQITDTQYF
CDR3nt: TGTGCCAGCAGCTTAGATGGACAGATAACAGATACGCAGTATTTT

v_gene: TRBV19
j_gene: TRBJ1-1
abundance: few
d_gene: NA
CDR3aa: CASSIKGQGSTEAFF
CDR3nt: TGTGCCAGTAGTATAAAGGGCCAGGGGAGCACTGAAGCTTTCTTT

v_gene: TRBV6-6
j_gene: TRBJ2-1
abundance: few
d_gene: TRBD1
CDR3aa: CASSYSGQNEQFF
CDR3nt: TGTGCCAGCAGTTACTCGGGACAGAATGAGCAGTTCTTC

v_gene: TRBV15
j_gene: TRBJ1-4
abundance: NA
d_gene: NA
CDR3aa: CATSRDKQENEKLFF
CDR3nt: TGTGCCACCAGCAGAGACAAACAGGAAAATGAAAAACTGTTTTTT

v_gene: TRBV28
j_gene: TRBJ1-1
abundance: NA
d_gene: NA
CDR3aa: CAIQQLRGGTEAFF
CDR3nt: TGTGCCATCCAACAGCTCCGGGGAGGTACTGAAGCTTTCTTT

v_gene: TRBV5-4
j_gene: TRBJ2-5
abundance: NA
d_gene: NA
CDR3aa: CASSHHKYQETQYF
CDR3nt: TGTGCCAGCAGCCATCACAAGTACCAAGAGACCCAGTACTTC

v_gene: TRBV7-9
j_gene: TRBJ1-6
abundance: NA
d_gene: TRBD1
CDR3aa: CASSSGTGPSPLHF
CDR3nt: TGTGCCAGCAGCTCTGGGACAGGGCCCTCACCCCTCCACTTT

v_gene: TRBV5-8
j_gene: TRBJ1-5
abundance: NA
d_gene: NA
CDR3aa: CASSPTTGSHQPQHF
CDR3nt: TGTGCCAGCAGCCCTACCACGGGGTCCCATCAGCCCCAGCATTTT

v_gene: TRBV6-6
j_gene: TRBJ2-5
abundance: NA
d_gene: TRBD1
CDR3aa: CASSRYTPGTGGEETQYF
CDR3nt: TGTGCCAGCAGTCGATATACCCCCGGGACAGGCGGGGAAGAGACCCAGTACTTC